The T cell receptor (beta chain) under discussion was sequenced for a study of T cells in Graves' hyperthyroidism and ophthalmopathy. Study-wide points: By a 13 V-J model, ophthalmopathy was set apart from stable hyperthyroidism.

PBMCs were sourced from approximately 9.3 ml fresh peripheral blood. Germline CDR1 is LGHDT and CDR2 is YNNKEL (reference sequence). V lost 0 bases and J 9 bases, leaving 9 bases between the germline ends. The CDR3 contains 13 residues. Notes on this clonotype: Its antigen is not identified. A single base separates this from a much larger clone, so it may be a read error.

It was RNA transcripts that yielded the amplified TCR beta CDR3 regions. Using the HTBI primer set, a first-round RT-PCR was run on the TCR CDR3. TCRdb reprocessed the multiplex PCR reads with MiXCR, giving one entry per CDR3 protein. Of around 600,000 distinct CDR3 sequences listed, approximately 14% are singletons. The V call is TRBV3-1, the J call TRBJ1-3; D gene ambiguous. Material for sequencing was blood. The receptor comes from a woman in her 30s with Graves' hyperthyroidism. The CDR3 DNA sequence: TGTGCCAGCAGCCAAGAACAAAGAAGCACCATATATTTT. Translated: CASSQEQRSTIYF. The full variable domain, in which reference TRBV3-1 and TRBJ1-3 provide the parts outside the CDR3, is DTAVSQTPKYLVTQMGNDKSIKCEQNLGHDTMYWYKQDSKKFLKIMFSYNNKELIINETVPNRFSPKSPDKAHLNLHINSLELGDSAVYFCASSQEQRSTIYFGEGSWLTVV.